The T cell receptor beta chain described here comes from a study of PD-1 blockade in classical Hodgkin lymphoma. Whole-study findings and limits: Baseline TCR diversity was reportedly lower in newly diagnosed patients than healthy donors.

In every patient, relapse followed autologous stem cell transplantation, while exposure to brentuximab vedotin differed. Comments on this clone: Its specificity is not known.

Germline trimming cut 2 bases from V and 0 bases from J; bases unmatched to any gene: 6. There are 17 residues in the CDR3. Germline V gene lookup returns CDR1 SGHRS and CDR2 YFSETQ. The repertoire was sequenced with immunoSEQ multiplex PCR; TCRdb's copy has only in-frame clones and lacks some. The profile shows around 40,000 clones, about 82% of them singletons. The V call is TRBV5-1, the J call TRBJ2-7; the match to TRBD2 covers 12 bases. This clonotype was sampled from a human donor with classical Hodgkin lymphoma. Sequences were derived from peripheral blood mononuclear cells (PBMCs), sampled at baseline. The CDR3 sequence: CASSLLAGGLSSYEQYF. The DNA for the CDR3 is TGCGCCAGCAGCTTACTAGCGGGAGGCCTGAGCTCCTACGAGCAGTACTTC.